The 6 T cell receptor beta chains reported below all come from one sample, sequenced in a study of T cells in localized non-small cell lung cancer. This table comes from immunoSEQ multiplex PCR, and its TCRdb copy is limited to in-frame clones, with some not included. The sample consists of roughly 21,000 clones, roughly 84% of them appearing once. The specimen was peripheral blood, collected before any cancer treatment. The receptors originated from a man between 40 and 70 years old with stage I lung adenocarcinoma.

The J gene is TRBJ1-2, the V gene TRBV9; 10 bases are shared with TRBD1. With V trimmed by 0 bases and J by 4 bases, 6 bases remained unmatched. Germline loops: CDR1 SGDLS, CDR2 YYNGEE. CDR3 length: 16 amino acids. The CDR3 spells CASSVDSTGGGYGYTF. CDR3 DNA sequence: TGTGCCAGCAGCGTAGACTCGACAGGGGGCGGCTATGGCTACACCTTC.

The rearrangement joins TRBV27 to TRBJ1-2; TRBD1 agrees at 7 bases. This CDR3 contains 15 residues. V trimming: 2 bases; J trimming: 7 bases; junction bases outside the gene matches: 10. Germline-derived CDR1 and CDR2 are MNHEY and SMNVEV (reference sequence). The DNA of the CDR3 is TGTGCCAGCAGTTTACAGGGGGGAGCTAGAAGTGGCTACACCTTC. As protein: CASSLQGGARSGYTF.

The V call is TRBV14, the J call TRBJ2-7, with a tentative D call TRBD1 (5 bases). The germline V gene encodes CDR1 SGHDN and CDR2 FVKESK. CDR3 size: 14 residues. V lost 2 bases, J lost 0 bases, and 8 bases lay in between. The CDR3 DNA sequence: TGTGCCAGCAGCCAATGGGGCAGCTCCTACGAGCAGTACTTC. It encodes CASSQWGSSYEQYF.

The rearrangement joins TRBV6-5 to TRBJ2-1; D is possibly TRBD2 (5 bases). The CDR3 length is 14 residues. Germline loops: CDR1 MNHEY, CDR2 SVGAGI. V was cut by 5 bases and J by 1 base, with 9 bases left in between. In DNA, the CDR3 is TGTGCCAGCAGTCGCGGAGGATCCTACAATGAGCAGTTCTTC. This translates into CASSRGGSYNEQFF.

CDR3 sequence: CASSQNRDRYNEQFF. CDR3 nucleotide sequence: TGCGCCAGCAGCCAAAACCGGGACAGATACAATGAGCAGTTCTTC. The V call is TRBV4-3, the J call TRBJ2-1, with 7 nucleotides matching TRBD1. With V trimmed by 2 bases and J by 4 bases, 5 bases remained unmatched. CDR1 is LGHNA, CDR2 YSLEER, per germline. This CDR3 has 15 amino acids.

The chain carries TRBV19 and TRBJ2-4, with D possibly called TRBD1 or TRBD2 (5 bases each). Germline V gene data show CDR1 as LNHDA and CDR2 as SQIVND (reference sequence). The CDR3 runs 13 residues. Trimming removed 5 bases from V and 8 bases from J, with 13 bases in between. DNA for the CDR3: TGTGCCAGTAGTTCAGGGACCGGGGACATTCAGTACTTC. Translated: CASSSGTGDIQYF.